Listed below are T cell receptor beta chains from one sample, sequenced in a study of Ad26.COV2.S vaccination and SARS-CoV-2 variants. Some clones are missing from TCRdb's copy, which holds only in-frame ones; the method was immunoSEQ multiplex PCR. Of a few hundred thousand clones in the sample, around four fifths were seen once. The sequenced sample was peripheral blood, obtained in a trial of Ad26.COV2.S vaccine versus placebo. The receptor set was obtained from a person between 18 and 59 years old who received the Ad26.COV2.S COVID-19 vaccine or a placebo. Both conserved end residues are part of each CDR3. Fields, in order: V gene, CDR3 length, J gene, D gene, clone size, CDR3 protein, CDR3 DNA. The D gene is left open where the match is weak. Only some rows state a clone size, as once, few, many or a class for expanded clones.

>TRBV4-2|13|TRBJ2-1|TRBD2|NA
CASSLYSGAEQFF
TGTGCCAGCAGCCTATATAGCGGGGCTGAGCAGTTCTTC
>TRBV19|14|TRBJ1-1|TRBD1|few
CASSPGTVNTEAFF
TGTGCCAGTAGTCCTGGGACAGTGAACACTGAAGCTTTCTTT
>TRBV9|14|TRBJ1-2|NA|NA
CASSVHLLGYGYTF
TGTGCCAGCAGCGTCCATTTATTGGGGTATGGCTACACCTTC
>TRBV5-1|19|TRBJ2-5|TRBD1|NA
CASSLEIGTGPQYQETQYF
TGCGCCAGCAGCCTGGAAATCGGGACAGGGCCCCAGTACCAAGAGACCCAGTACTTC
>TRBV6-6|14|TRBJ2-7|TRBD1|NA
CASSNGQGWDEQYF
TGTGCCAGCAGTAACGGACAGGGGTGGGACGAGCAGTACTTC
>TRBV6-2/TRBV6-3|16|TRBJ2-3|NA|NA
CASSSPYSGGGDTQYF
TGTGCCAGCAGTTCGCCATATAGCGGAGGCGGAGATACGCAGTATTTT
>TRBV6-2/TRBV6-3|14|TRBJ1-6|NA|NA
CASSPIGYNSPLHF
TGTGCCAGCAGCCCAATTGGATATAATTCACCCCTCCACTTT
>TRBV7-9|12|TRBJ2-1|NA|NA
CASSLVLYEQFF
TGTGCCAGCAGCTTAGTTTTGTATGAGCAGTTCTTC
>TRBV29-1|13|TRBJ2-7|NA|NA
CSVEDPQGWEQYF
TGCAGCGTTGAAGATCCACAGGGTTGGGAGCAGTACTTC
>TRBV19|13|TRBJ1-4|NA|NA
CASNDATNEKLFF
TGTGCCAGTAACGACGCAACTAATGAAAAACTGTTTTTT
>TRBV2|14|TRBJ1-1|NA|once
CASSEGITNTEAFF
TGTGCCAGCAGTGAAGGGATCACGAACACTGAAGCTTTCTTT
>TRBV18|14|TRBJ1-5|NA|NA
CASSPKGRNQPQHF
TGTGCCAGCTCACCGAAGGGACGGAATCAGCCCCAGCATTTT
>TRBV2|14|TRBJ2-7|TRBD1|few
CASSGGQFINEQYF
TGTGCCAGCAGTGGGGGACAGTTTATAAACGAGCAGTACTTC
>TRBV7-3|15|TRBJ2-7|NA|NA
CASSLGPSGPYEQYF
TGTGCCAGCAGCCTCGGCCCCAGCGGACCATACGAGCAGTACTTC
>TRBV2|15|TRBJ1-6|TRBD1|few
CASSGTGAYNSPLHF
TGTGCCAGCAGTGGGACAGGGGCATATAATTCACCCCTCCACTTT
>TRBV19|15|TRBJ2-2|NA|NA
CASSPTRTSWGELFF
TGTGCCAGTAGTCCAACGCGGACTTCGTGGGGGGAGCTGTTTTTT
>TRBV7-6|14|TRBJ2-7|TRBD2|few
CASSPGGGGYEQYF
TGTGCCAGCAGCCCAGGCGGCGGGGGCTACGAGCAGTACTTC
>TRBV7-3|14|TRBJ2-1|NA|NA
CASSLSLSHNEQFF
TGTGCCAGCAGCTTATCACTATCCCACAATGAGCAGTTCTTC
>TRBV7-2|15|TRBJ2-2|NA|NA
CASSLEGRAAGELFF
TGTGCCAGCAGCTTAGAGGGCAGGGCGGCCGGGGAGCTGTTTTTT
>TRBV18|18|TRBJ2-3|TRBD2|NA
CASSPPGFGLAGADTQYF
TGTGCCAGCTCACCACCAGGCTTCGGACTAGCGGGGGCAGATACGCAGTATTTT
>TRBV11-3|12|TRBJ2-1|NA|NA
CASSPRRNEQFF
TGTGCCAGCAGCCCCCGACGCAATGAGCAGTTCTTC
>TRBV5-6|15|TRBJ1-3|NA|NA
CASRRRGTSGNTIYF
TGTGCCAGCAGACGGAGGGGGACAAGCGGAAACACCATATATTTT
>TRBV27|13|TRBJ2-3|NA|NA
CASSWGGTDTQYF
TGTGCCAGCAGTTGGGGGGGCACAGATACGCAGTATTTT
>TRBV6-1|16|TRBJ2-5|TRBD2|NA
CASSEAVAGGYKTQYF
TGTGCCAGCAGTGAAGCGGTAGCGGGGGGATACAAGACCCAGTACTTC
>TRBV5-1|15|TRBJ1-2|TRBD1|NA
CASSVDRTSSGGYTF
TGCGCCAGCAGTGTGGACAGGACCTCCTCGGGTGGCTACACCTTC
>TRBV9|15|TRBJ2-1|TRBD2|NA
CASSVETSGRGEQFF
TGTGCCAGCAGCGTAGAAACTAGCGGGAGGGGCGAGCAGTTCTTC
>TRBV10-1|13|TRBJ2-7|NA|NA
CASSESTAYEQYF
TGCGCCAGCAGTGAGTCGACCGCCTACGAGCAGTACTTC
>TRBV4-1|17|TRBJ1-2|NA|NA
CASSQVGRDLVNYGYTF
TGCGCCAGCAGCCAGGTCGGACGGGATCTCGTTAACTATGGCTACACCTTC
>TRBV18|17|TRBJ2-1|TRBD2|NA
CASSPPVGGGAHNEQFF
TGTGCCAGCTCACCACCGGTAGGCGGGGGGGCCCACAATGAGCAGTTCTTC
>TRBV3-1/TRBV3-2|13|TRBJ1-2|TRBD1|NA
CASSQGGGHGYTF
TGTGCCAGCAGCCAAGGAGGGGGCCATGGCTACACCTTC
>TRBV11-3|15|TRBJ2-3|TRBD2|many
CASSDFGRRTDTQYF
TGTGCCAGCAGTGATTTCGGGAGGCGGACAGATACGCAGTATTTT
>TRBV5-1|18|TRBJ1-1|TRBD1|NA
CASSLNPAGTASNTEAFF
TGCGCCAGCAGCTTAAACCCCGCCGGGACAGCCAGCAACACTGAAGCTTTCTTT
>TRBV19|14|TRBJ2-7|NA|NA
CASSLTWELYEQYF
TGTGCCAGTAGTCTAACCTGGGAGCTCTACGAGCAGTACTTC
>TRBV7-9|13|TRBJ2-5|TRBD2|NA
CASSSAGVETQYF
TGTGCCAGCAGTTCGGCGGGGGTAGAGACCCAGTACTTC
>TRBV10-3|15|TRBJ2-2|NA|NA
CAIRDGPSNTGELFF
TGTGCCATCAGGGACGGACCGTCAAACACCGGGGAGCTGTTTTTT
>TRBV2|13|TRBJ1-2|NA|NA
CASSVDGVWGYTF
TGTGCCAGCAGTGTCGACGGGGTATGGGGCTACACCTTC
>TRBV9|14|TRBJ2-1|NA|NA
CASSPMGTSNEQFF
TGTGCCAGCAGCCCCATGGGGACGAGCAATGAGCAGTTCTTC
>TRBV11-2|12|TRBJ2-3|NA|NA
CASSFPPDTQYF
TGTGCCAGCAGCTTCCCGCCGGATACGCAGTATTTT
>TRBV7-3|16|TRBJ2-1|NA|NA
CASSLSPGSPYNEQFF
TGTGCCAGCAGCTTATCGCCGGGGAGCCCCTACAATGAGCAGTTCTTC
>TRBV6-5|15|TRBJ1-2|TRBD1|NA
CASSPGQGSHYGYTF
TGTGCCAGCAGCCCGGGACAGGGGTCGCACTATGGCTACACCTTC
>TRBV13|12|TRBJ1-1|NA|NA
CASSPGHEQAFF
TGTGCCAGCAGCCCTGGACATGAGCAAGCTTTCTTT
>TRBV11-3|15|TRBJ2-1|TRBD1|NA
CASSSPGQGAIWQFF
TGTGCCAGCAGCTCTCCGGGACAGGGGGCGATTTGGCAGTTCTTC
>TRBV10-3|15|TRBJ2-3|TRBD2|NA
CAISDPGLAGARAYF
TGTGCCATCAGTGACCCCGGACTAGCGGGGGCCCGTGCGTATTTT
>TRBV18|15|TRBJ2-6|NA|NA
CASSLVEAGANVLTF
TGTGCCAGCTCCCTTGTCGAGGCTGGGGCCAACGTCCTGACTTTC
>TRBV9|15|TRBJ2-1|NA|NA
CASSSQDVSLNEQFF
TGTGCCAGCAGCTCTCAGGACGTCTCCCTTAATGAGCAGTTCTTC
>TRBV13|12|TRBJ2-7|NA|once
CASSLELGEQYF
TGTGCCAGCAGCTTAGAATTGGGGGAGCAGTACTTC
>TRBV5-1|14|TRBJ1-2|NA|NA
CASSLSRVGYGYTF
TGCGCCAGCAGCTTGTCCCGGGTGGGCTATGGCTACACCTTC
>TRBV20-1|11|TRBJ1-2|NA|NA
CSTPVSYGYTF
TGCAGCACCCCCGTCTCCTATGGCTACACCTTC
>TRBV5-1|14|TRBJ2-3|NA|NA
CASSLTTVTDTQYF
TGCGCCAGCAGCTTGACGACAGTAACAGATACGCAGTATTTT
>TRBV19|14|TRBJ1-4|NA|NA
CASRPTGREEKLFF
TGTGCCAGTAGGCCAACAGGGAGGGAAGAAAAACTGTTTTTT
>TRBV5-1|15|TRBJ2-5|TRBD2|NA
CASRRSGGSVETQYF
TGCGCCAGCAGACGGAGCGGGGGATCGGTAGAGACCCAGTACTTC
>TRBV30|13|TRBJ2-5|NA|NA
CACTGIGQETQYF
TGTGCCTGCACAGGGATTGGACAAGAGACCCAGTACTTC
>TRBV12-3/TRBV12-4|13|TRBJ2-7|NA|once
CASSRDSIYEQYF
TGTGCCAGCAGTCGGGACTCTATCTACGAGCAGTACTTC
>TRBV3-1/TRBV3-2|14|TRBJ2-2|NA|NA
CASSQDGSTGELFF
TGTGCCAGCAGCCAAGATGGGTCGACCGGGGAGCTGTTTTTT